This T cell receptor beta chain was obtained from a study of blood T cell repertoires in COVID-19. This CDR3 comprises 16 residues. V lost 0 bases to trimming and J lost 3 bases, with 12 bases between them. Per germline, CDR1 LGHDT and CDR2 YNNKEL (reference sequence). Clones were read by immunoSEQ multiplex PCR, and TCRdb kept only the in-frame ones, dropping some. Of 99,000 or so clones in the sample, around 90% are singletons; the top ten hold roughly 5.5%. Source material: peripheral blood. The clonotype was recovered from a human donor in a cohort sampled during active COVID-19. The chain couples TRBV3-1 (or the pseudogene TRBV3-2) to TRBJ2-1; possible D gene TRBD2, 6 bases. The CDR3 coding sequence is TGTGCCAGCAGCCAAGATCGCGGGACTTACTACAATGAGCAGTTCTTC. Translation: CASSQDRGTYYNEQFF.